This T cell receptor (beta chain) comes out of a study of shared clonotypes between healthy human individuals. Findings and limits, study-wide: Few donors limited the genetic and exposure-history diversity represented.

Data came from immunoSEQ multiplex PCR; TCRdb stores just in-frame clones and leaves some out. The repertoire includes approximately 2.3 million clones, approximately 93% of them detected once, and approximately 0.4% sits in the top ten. Comments on this clone: Its antigen is unidentified.

Sequenced input: naive CD4+ T cells from PBMCs. As to subset: CD45RA+ positively selected. This clonotype originated in a man between 18 and 29 years old in good health. Some clones in this sample may be carry-over from other donors' samples.

CDR3 region: CASSRREEAFF. CDR3 DNA sequence: TGTGCCAGCAGCCGGAGAGAAGAAGCTTTCTTT. This chain links TRBV5-6 with TRBJ1-1; D is unclear. Looked up from germline, CDR1 is SGHDT and CDR2 is YYEEEE. Trimming took off 4 bases at V and 8 bases at J, with 9 bases between the two ends. This CDR3 comprises 11 residues.